The clone carrying this T cell receptor beta chain came up once. The antigen remains undetermined. The entry originates in a study of shared clonotypes between healthy human individuals. As for the study in general: The study drew on a couple of women and a few men aged 18 to 49 as donors.

Every immunoSEQ plate was one replicate of a subset's evenly spread DNA. The data were produced by immunoSEQ multiplex PCR, yet TCRdb's version contains in-frame clones alone and is incomplete. The sample consists of around 2,100,000 clones, roughly 94% of them appearing once. Study outcomes and limitations: Among the subsets, naive ones generally showed larger estimated richness than memory ones. Expectations were that clonotype sharing among donors would be affected by sequencing depth.

Per germline, CDR1 ENHRY and CDR2 SYGVKD. The CDR3 totals 15 residues. V shed 3 bases, J shed 0 bases, and the junction held 3 bases outside the gene matches. Terminally differentiated effector memory CD45RA+ cells were excluded by CCR7 positive selection of CD45RO-negative cells. The rearrangement uses TRBV10-3 and TRBJ2-7, with 9 bases matching TRBD2. The source is a man younger than 35 in good health. The sample comprised naive CD8+ T cells sorted from blood. The CDR3 sequence: CAISDGSGSSYEQYF. DNA for the CDR3: TGTGCCATCAGTGACGGTAGCGGGAGCTCCTACGAGCAGTACTTC.